The text below deals with one T cell receptor (beta chain). The antigen is undetermined. This record comes from a study of cytomegalovirus exposure and HLA in healthy donors. The junction had 10 bases not matched to a gene; V was cut back by 7 bases and J by 2 bases. This CDR3 has 16 amino acids. CDR1 and CDR2 from the germline V gene are LNHDA and SQIVND (reference sequence). Data came from immunoSEQ multiplex PCR; TCRdb stores just in-frame clones and leaves some out. In the table there are under 150,000 clones, approximately 87% of which are singletons. Study results and caveats: That first-cohort TCR clusters tended to co-occur in the 100 to 150 validation repertoires was found in a later analysis. In vitro data verified a few CMV-associated chains as specific for CMV antigens.

The sequenced sample consisted of PBMCs. This TCR was recovered from a man between 18 and 29 years old in good health and CMV-seronegative. The V gene is TRBV19, the J gene TRBJ2-3, with 9 positions matching TRBD1. CDR3 sequence reads: CASTPLGTGFTDTQYF. The CDR3 region has the DNA TGTGCCAGTACTCCCCTCGGGACAGGGTTCACAGATACGCAGTATTTT.